This TCR beta chain was identified during a study of shared clonotypes between healthy human individuals. With regard to this clone: Its matching antigen is unknown.

The CDR3 runs 18 residues. V dropped 4 bases and J dropped 3; count of bases not matched to a gene: 15. Germline V lookup: CDR1 MGHDK, CDR2 SYGVNS. The study, taken as a whole, reports: Tissues were not sampled, only blood, and their repertoires likely differ. The genetic and exposure-history diversity represented was limited by few donors.

Every subset had its genomic DNA shared out evenly among several immunoSEQ plates. Assay used: immunoSEQ multiplex PCR; TCRdb lists only in-frame clones, some missing. The sample has hundreds of thousands of clones; around 76% are singletons. Source material: PBMCs. The chain links TRBV25-1 to TRBJ2-3; TRBD1 agrees at 8 bases. The TCR sequence derives from a woman in her 40s in good health. Some clones in this sample may be carry-over from other donors' samples. The CDR3 DNA reads TGTGCCAGCAGTGGAGGACAGGGTTTTGCAGGGCCAACAGATACGCAGTATTTT. This translates into CASSGGQGFAGPTDTQYF.